This TCR beta chain was profiled in a study of cytomegalovirus exposure and HLA in healthy donors. Overall study results and limits: Listed as cytomegalovirus-associated were 170 or so TCR beta chains.

In the PCR, 60 Vbeta and 13 Jbeta primers were used. This table comes from immunoSEQ multiplex PCR, and its TCRdb copy is limited to in-frame clones, with some not included. The sample lists some 160,000 clones, around a tenth occurring once. In the case of this clone: Its antigen is not known.

Germline values: CDR1 ENHRY, CDR2 SYGVKD. The CDR3 totals 13 residues. The TCR comes from a male donor in good health and CMV-seronegative. Source material: PBMCs. The chain recombines TRBV10-3 with TRBJ1-2, with TRBD1 as a possible D gene (5 bases). The CDR3 coding sequence is TGTGCTCATGCTCCGACAGCTAACTATGGCTACACCTTC. It specifies CAHAPTANYGYTF.